The next 2 T cell receptor beta chains were all read from a single sample in a study of graft-versus-host responses after intestinal transplantation. TCRdb keeps only in-frame clones here, not all; method: immunoSEQ multiplex PCR. This repertoire shows 20,000 to 30,000 clones, 82% found once; its top ten account for 0.65% to 0.9%. No cognate antigen is known for these TCRs. The source material was unstimulated CD4+ T cells sorted from spleen or lymph node cells, sampled before intestinal transplant. The receptors come from a human donor who received an intestinal transplant.

The chain has TRBV5-5 and TRBJ2-1, with D tentatively TRBD1 (5 bases). This CDR3 spans 14 amino acids. With 2 bases removed from V and 2 bases from J, the gap between germline ends came to 8 bases. CDR1 is SGHKS, CDR2 YYEKEE, per germline (reference sequence). In DNA form, the CDR3 reads TGTGCCAGCAGCTTAGCAGGGCCCTACAATGAGCAGTTCTTC. Translation: CASSLAGPYNEQFF.

The J gene is TRBJ1-4, the V gene TRBV5-1, with D perhaps matching TRBD1 (5 bases). CDR1 and CDR2 from the germline V gene are SGHRS and YFSETQ. The CDR3 has 16 residues. V lost 0 bases, J lost 1 base, and 10 bases lay in between. CDR3 protein: CASSLGQGKTNEKLFF. The CDR3 nucleotides read TGCGCCAGCAGCTTGGGTCAGGGTAAAACTAATGAAAAACTGTTTTTT.